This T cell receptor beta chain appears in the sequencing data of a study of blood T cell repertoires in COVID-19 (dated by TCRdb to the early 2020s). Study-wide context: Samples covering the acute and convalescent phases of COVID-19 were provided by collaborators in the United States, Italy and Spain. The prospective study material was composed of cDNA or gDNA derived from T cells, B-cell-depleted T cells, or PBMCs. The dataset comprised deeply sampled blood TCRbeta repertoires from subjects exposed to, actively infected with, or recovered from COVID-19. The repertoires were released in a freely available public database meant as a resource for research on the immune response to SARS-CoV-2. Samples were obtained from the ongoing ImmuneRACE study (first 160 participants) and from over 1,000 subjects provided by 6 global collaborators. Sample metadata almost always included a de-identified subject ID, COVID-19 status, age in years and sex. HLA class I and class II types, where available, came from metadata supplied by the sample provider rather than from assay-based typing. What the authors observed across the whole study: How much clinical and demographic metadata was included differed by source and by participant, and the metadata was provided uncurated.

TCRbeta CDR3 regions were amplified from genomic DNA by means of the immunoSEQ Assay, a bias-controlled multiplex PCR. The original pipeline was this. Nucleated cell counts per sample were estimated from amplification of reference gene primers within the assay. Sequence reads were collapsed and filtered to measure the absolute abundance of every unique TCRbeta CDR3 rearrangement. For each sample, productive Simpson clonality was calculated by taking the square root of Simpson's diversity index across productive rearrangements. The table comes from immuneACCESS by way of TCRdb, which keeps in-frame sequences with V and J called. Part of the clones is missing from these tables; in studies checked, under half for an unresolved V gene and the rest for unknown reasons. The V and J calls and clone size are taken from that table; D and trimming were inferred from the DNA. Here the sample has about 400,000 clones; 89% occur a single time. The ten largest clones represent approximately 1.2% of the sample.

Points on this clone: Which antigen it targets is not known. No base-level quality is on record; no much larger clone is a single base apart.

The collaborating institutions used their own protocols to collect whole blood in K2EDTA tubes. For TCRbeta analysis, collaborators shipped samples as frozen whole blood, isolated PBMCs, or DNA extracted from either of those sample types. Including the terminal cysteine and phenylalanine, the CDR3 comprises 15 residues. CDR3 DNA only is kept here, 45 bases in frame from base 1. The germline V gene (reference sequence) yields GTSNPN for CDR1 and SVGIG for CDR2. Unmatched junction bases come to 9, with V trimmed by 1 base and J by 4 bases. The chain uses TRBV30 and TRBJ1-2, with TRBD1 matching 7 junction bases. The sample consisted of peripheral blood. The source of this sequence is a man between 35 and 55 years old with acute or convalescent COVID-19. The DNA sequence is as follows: TGTGCCTGGAGTGATAATAGACAGGGCGGCTATGGCTACACCTTC. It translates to CAWSDNRQGGYGYTF.